These T cell receptor beta chains were read from a single sample in a study of T cells in Graves' hyperthyroidism and ophthalmopathy. Using its own MiXCR run on the multiplex PCR reads, TCRdb lists one record per CDR3 protein. The sample lists 250,000 to 300,000 distinct CDR3 sequences, 13% occurring once. Specimen: blood. The receptor set was obtained from a woman in her thirties with Graves' hyperthyroidism that later progressed to Graves' ophthalmopathy. Each CDR3 is given with its conserved first and last residue. A D gene is named only where the DNA matches it firmly. Size is stated for part of the rows, as once, few or many counts, or as a class when the clone is expanded.

NA	TRBV14	TRBJ2-1	NA	TGTGCCAGCAGCCAAGGGGTCCAAGTCAGCTCCTACAATGAGCAGTTCTTC	CASSQGVQVSSYNEQFF
many	TRBV11-2	TRBJ2-5	TRBD2	TGTGCCAGCAGCTCTATTGGGACTAGCGGAGCGGAGACCCAGTACTTC	CASSSIGTSGAETQYF
many	TRBV2	TRBJ2-7	NA	TGTGCCAGCAGTCTCGTTGACGGTATCTCCTACGAGCAGTACTTC	CASSLVDGISYEQYF
many	TRBV11-2	TRBJ2-7	NA	TGTGCCAGCAGCTCCCTGGAGGCTGCCTACGAGCAGTACTTC	CASSSLEAAYEQYF
few	TRBV19	TRBJ1-5	NA	TGTGCCAGTAGTATTGGGCGGTATAGCAATCAGCCCCAGCATTTT	CASSIGRYSNQPQHF
many	TRBV12-3/TRBV12-4	TRBJ1-1	NA	TGTGCCAGCATCCCCGGGGTAGGTCGGACTGAAGCTTTCTTT	CASIPGVGRTEAFF
NA	TRBV5-4	TRBJ2-7	NA	TGTGCCAGCAGCTCAGCGGGTCCCCCCTACGAGCAGTACTTC	CASSSAGPPYEQYF
once	TRBV20-1	TRBJ2-1	NA	TGCAGTGCTAGTAGTGCCAGCAGTGAAGCGCCGCTTATAAGCTCCTACAATGAGCAGTTCTTC	CSASSASSEAPLISSYNEQFF
NA	TRBV7-6	TRBJ2-1	TRBD2	TGTGCCAGCAGCTTAGCGCCGGGACTAGCGGGAGGGCCGGGTATAAATGAGCAGTTCTTC	CASSLAPGLAGGPGINEQFF
many	TRBV9	TRBJ2-1	NA	TGTGCCAGCAGCCCGAGACTCGTCTGGTGGGCAGGGGAGCAGTTCTTC	CASSPRLVWWAGEQFF
NA	TRBV7-9	TRBJ1-2	NA	TGTGCCAGCAGCCCGGGAACTCCGACCTATGGCTACACCTTC	CASSPGTPTYGYTF
many	TRBV3-1	TRBJ1-2	TRBD1	TGTGCCAGCAGCCAACCCGGGACAGGGTACGGCTACACCTTC	CASSQPGTGYGYTF
few	TRBV19	TRBJ2-1	NA	TGTGCCAGTAGGGGGTCAGGGAGGCATGAGCAGTTCTTC	CASRGSGRHEQFF
many	TRBV7-2	TRBJ2-3	NA	TGTGCCAGCAGCTGGGGGGCAGATACGCAGTATTTT	CASSWGADTQYF
many	TRBV5-1	TRBJ2-5	NA	TGCGCCAGCAGCTTCAGCGGTGAGACCCAGTACTTC	CASSFSGETQYF
many	TRBV6-2/TRBV6-3	TRBJ2-1	NA	TGTGCCAGCAGGGGCCCGCCCTACAATGAGCAGTTCTTC	CASRGPPYNEQFF
many	TRBV10-3	TRBJ2-1	NA	TGTGCCATCAGTTCAGGGTGGAATGAGCAGTTCTTC	CAISSGWNEQFF
many	TRBV6-1	TRBJ1-4	NA	TGTGCCAGCAGTCTCGGACAGATGCTTGATGAAAAACTGTTTTTT	CASSLGQMLDEKLFF